This T cell receptor beta chain appears in the sequencing data of a study of T cell changes during pregnancy in multiple sclerosis. TCRdb's copy holds only in-frame clones and misses some; the assay was immunoSEQ multiplex PCR. The sample records 55,000 to 70,000 clones, 93% being singletons. Germline V gene sequence: CDR1 MNHNY, CDR2 SVGAGI (reference sequence). The CDR3 has 14 residues. Trimming shortened V by 4 bases and J by 6 bases, and 15 bases separated the two germline ends. The TCR sequence derives from a female donor with multiple sclerosis, enrolled in a pregnancy study. The sample here was peripheral blood, taken after pregnancy. The chain carries TRBV6-6 and TRBJ1-1; tentative D call: TRBD1 (6 bases). The CDR3 is CASSWAAGGSEAFF. The CDR3 DNA follows: TGTGCCAGCAGTTGGGCTGCGGGGGGCTCTGAAGCTTTCTTT.